The 9 T cell receptor beta chains in this list originate from one sample, sequenced in a study of T cells in Graves' hyperthyroidism and ophthalmopathy. Researchers took RNA transcripts and amplified the TCR beta CDR3 regions from them. A first-round RT-PCR of the TCR CDR3 used the HTBI primer set. One entry per CDR3 protein results from TCRdb running MiXCR on the multiplex PCR reads. The data show roughly 700,000 distinct CDR3 sequences, approximately 40% seen once. The sequenced material came from blood. The receptors derive from a woman aged 40 to 50 with Graves' hyperthyroidism.

A remark on this clonotype: An end of the junction does not agree with germline; a read error may underlie this. This chain links TRBV2 with TRBJ2-6; D possibly matches TRBD1 or TRBD2 (5 bases each). CDR1 and CDR2 from the germline V gene are SNHLY and FYNNEI. The length of the CDR3 is 15 residues. The CDR3 is CASRAGHAGANVPTF. The CDR3 DNA follows: TGTGCCAGCAGGGCCGGACATGCCGGGGCCAACGTCCCGACTTTC.

This clonotype was detected only a few times. The chain carries TRBV6-5 and TRBJ2-7; maybe TRBD1 (5 bases). The CDR3 has 13 residues. Germline V gene data show CDR1 as MNHEY and CDR2 as SVGAGI. V lost 6 bases and J 3 bases, leaving 12 bases between the germline ends. The CDR3 here is CASRRQGIYEQYF. The CDR3 nucleotides read TGTGCCAGCAGACGTCAGGGAATCTACGAGCAGTACTTC.

This clonotype came up once. The chain is built from TRBV20-1 and TRBJ1-5; 7 bases map to TRBD1. V was pared by 5 bases and J by 2 bases, with 0 bases of the junction left unmatched. The germline V gene has CDR1 DFQATT and CDR2 SNEGSKA (reference sequence). This CDR3 has 12 amino acids. The CDR3 is CSADRGNQPQHF. Written as DNA, the CDR3 is TGCAGTGCTGACAGGGGCAATCAGCCCCAGCATTTT.

As for this clonotype: A read error is possible here, since a much larger clone lies one base away. The chain uses TRBV7-9 and TRBJ1-2; D uncertain. Germline V lookup: CDR1 SEHNR, CDR2 FQNEAQ (reference sequence). This CDR3 comprises 12 residues. In DNA, the CDR3 is TGTGCCAGTAGTAGTCCAGACTATGGCTACGCCTTC. Encoded protein: CASSSPDYGYAF.

This clonotype was seen at least ten times. The chain carries TRBV20-1 and TRBJ1-5; D ambiguous. Per germline, CDR1 DFQATT and CDR2 SNEGSKA (reference sequence). This CDR3 has 11 amino acids. Deletions cut 4 bases from V and 14 bases from J, with 15 bases between. The CDR3 DNA reads TGCAGTGCTATGGACGGAGTAAGTAAGCATTTT. This translates into CSAMDGVSKHF.

The table lists this clonotype with a few counts. This chain connects TRBV29-1 to TRBJ2-3, with D perhaps matching TRBD2 (5 bases). This CDR3 region has 14 residues. The germline V gene has CDR1 SQVTM and CDR2 ANQGSEA. CDR3 sequence reads: CVLVGGSRTDTQYF. CDR3 in DNA: TGCGTCCTTGTTGGTGGGAGCCGCACAGATACGCAGTATTTT.

This chain connects TRBV10-3 to TRBJ1-2; D not resolved. V was clipped by 4 bases and J by 7 bases, with 16 bases between them. Germline assignment: CDR1 ENHRY and CDR2 SYGVKD. The CDR3 has 14 residues. The CDR3 loop is CAISARDPGPGYTF. The CDR3 DNA reads TGTGCCATCAGTGCTAGAGATCCTGGTCCTGGCTACACCTTC.

The chain recombines TRBV7-9 with TRBJ1-1, with D perhaps matching TRBD1 (5 bases). Trimming cost V 1 base and J 8 bases, with 11 bases left between them. The CDR3 covers 13 residues. Germline CDR1 reads SEHNR; CDR2 reads FQNEAQ (reference sequence). The chain's CDR3 is CASSLENRKEAFF. The CDR3 DNA is TGTGCCAGCAGCTTAGAGAACAGGAAAGAAGCTTTCTTT.

The rearrangement links TRBV25-1 to TRBJ1-4; a weak D match, TRBD1 (6 bases). Deletions cut 8 bases from V and 4 bases from J, with 14 bases between. The CDR3 totals 14 residues. Germline CDR1 and CDR2: MGHDK and SYGVNS. The DNA for the CDR3 is TGTGCCAGCGGGAGGGGGGCTGGTAATGAAAAACTGTTTTTT. It codes for CASGRGAGNEKLFF.